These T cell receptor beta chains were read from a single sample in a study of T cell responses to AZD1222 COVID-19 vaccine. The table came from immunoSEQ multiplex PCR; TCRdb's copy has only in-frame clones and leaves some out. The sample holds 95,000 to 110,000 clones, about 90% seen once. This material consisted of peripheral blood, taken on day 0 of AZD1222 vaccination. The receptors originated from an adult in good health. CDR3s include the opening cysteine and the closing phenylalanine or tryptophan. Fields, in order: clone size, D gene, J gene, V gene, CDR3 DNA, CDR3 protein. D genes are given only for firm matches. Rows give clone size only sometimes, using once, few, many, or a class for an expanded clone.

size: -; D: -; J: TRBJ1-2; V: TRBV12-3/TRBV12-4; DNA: TGTGCCAGCAGTTTCGGCGCTGGCGATGGCTACACCTTC; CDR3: CASSFGAGDGYTF
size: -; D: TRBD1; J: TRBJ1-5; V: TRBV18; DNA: TGTGCCAGCTCACTGACAGGGGGGCATCAGCCCCAGCATTTT; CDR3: CASSLTGGHQPQHF
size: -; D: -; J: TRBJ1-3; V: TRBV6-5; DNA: TGTGCCAGCAGTTCCGACGGTGGAAACACCATATATTTT; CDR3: CASSSDGGNTIYF
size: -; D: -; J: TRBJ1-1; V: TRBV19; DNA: TGTGCCAGTAGGGGGGACACTGAAGCTTTCTTT; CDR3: CASRGDTEAFF
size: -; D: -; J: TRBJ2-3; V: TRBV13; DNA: TGTGCCAGCAGCTACACAGATACGCAGTATTTT; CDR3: CASSYTDTQYF
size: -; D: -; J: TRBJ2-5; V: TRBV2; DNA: TGTGCCAGCGCCTCCGAGGGGGAGACCCAGTACTTC; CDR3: CASASEGETQYF
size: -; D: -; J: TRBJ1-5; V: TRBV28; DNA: TGTGCCAGCCACAAAACAAGGATGAAACAGGGAATGAGTCAGCCCCAGCATTTT; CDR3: CASHKTRMKQGMSQPQHF
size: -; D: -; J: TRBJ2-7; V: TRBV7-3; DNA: TGTGCCAGCAGCTTAAGAGGGGGGAGCTCCTACGAGCAGTACTTC; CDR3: CASSLRGGSSYEQYF
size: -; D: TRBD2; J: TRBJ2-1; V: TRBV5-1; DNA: TGCGCCAGCAGCGAAACCGGGACTAGCGCATACAATGAGCAGTTCTTC; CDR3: CASSETGTSAYNEQFF
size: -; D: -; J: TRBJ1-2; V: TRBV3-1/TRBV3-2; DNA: TGTGCCAGCAGCCAAGGGGGCAGGAGTTATGGCTACACCTTC; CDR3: CASSQGGRSYGYTF
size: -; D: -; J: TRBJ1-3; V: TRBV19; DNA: TGTGCCAGTAGTCCCTCAGCCGGGCGGTACCTAAACACCATATATTTT; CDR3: CASSPSAGRYLNTIYF
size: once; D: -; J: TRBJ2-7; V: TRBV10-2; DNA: TGCGCCAGCAGTGAGTCGCCCGGGCTCGCCTACGAGCAGTACTTC; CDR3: CASSESPGLAYEQYF
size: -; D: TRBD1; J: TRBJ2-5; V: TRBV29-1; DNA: TGCAGCGTTTGGGGACAGCTCCAAGAGACCCAGTACTTC; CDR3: CSVWGQLQETQYF
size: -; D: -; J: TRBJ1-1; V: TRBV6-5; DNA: TGTGCCAGCGGGTTGGGCATGAACACTGAAGCTTTCTTT; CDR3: CASGLGMNTEAFF
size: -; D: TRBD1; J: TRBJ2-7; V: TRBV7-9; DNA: TGTGCCAGCAGCTTAACAGGGGGGTTGTGGGAGCAGTACTTC; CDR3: CASSLTGGLWEQYF
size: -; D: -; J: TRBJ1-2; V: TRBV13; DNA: TGTGCCAGCAGCTTAGTTGGGACTGCCCCCGATTATGGCTACACCTTC; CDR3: CASSLVGTAPDYGYTF
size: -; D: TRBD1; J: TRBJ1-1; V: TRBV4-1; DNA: TGCGCCAGCAGCCAAGGATGGCAGGGGGCGGGAAACACTGAAGCTTTCTTT; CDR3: CASSQGWQGAGNTEAFF
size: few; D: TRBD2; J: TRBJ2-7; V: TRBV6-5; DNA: TGTGCCAGCAACCGTTTGGGAGGGATCACCTACGAGCAGTACTTC; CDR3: CASNRLGGITYEQYF
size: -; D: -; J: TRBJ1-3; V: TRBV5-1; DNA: TGCGCCAGCAGGTTACGGCCCAACGTGAGAAACACCATATATTTT; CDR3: CASRLRPNVRNTIYF
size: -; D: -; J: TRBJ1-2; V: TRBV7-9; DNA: TGTGCCAGCAGCCCACATAACTATGGCTACACCTTC; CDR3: CASSPHNYGYTF
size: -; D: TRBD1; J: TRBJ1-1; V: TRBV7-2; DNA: TGTGCCAGCAGCTTACCTACAGGGTCAGGGGGGGTCCTACCTGGAGCTTTCTTT; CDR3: CASSLPTGSGGVLPGAFF
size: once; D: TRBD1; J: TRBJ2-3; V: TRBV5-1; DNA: TGCGCCAGCACCGACAGGGGGCGCACAGATACGCAGTATTTT; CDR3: CASTDRGRTDTQYF
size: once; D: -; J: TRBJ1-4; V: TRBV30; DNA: TGTGCCTGGAGTGAGGACAGCCACCCTACCATTGAAAAACTGTTTTTT; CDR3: CAWSEDSHPTIEKLFF
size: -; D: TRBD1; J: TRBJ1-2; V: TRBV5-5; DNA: TGTGCCAGCAGCTCGACAGGGAACTATGGCTACACCTTC; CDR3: CASSSTGNYGYTF
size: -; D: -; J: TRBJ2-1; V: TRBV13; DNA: TGTGCCAGCAGCTTAGGCCGGGGGGCATACAATGAGCAGTTCTTC; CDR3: CASSLGRGAYNEQFF
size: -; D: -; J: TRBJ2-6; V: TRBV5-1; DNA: TGCGCCAGCAGCCGAACGACGGGGGCTGGGGCCAACGTCCTGACTTTC; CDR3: CASSRTTGAGANVLTF
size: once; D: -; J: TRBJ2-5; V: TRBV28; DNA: TGTGCCAGCATCTCCAACAGGGTGCTAGGGCAAGAGACCCAGTACTTC; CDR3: CASISNRVLGQETQYF
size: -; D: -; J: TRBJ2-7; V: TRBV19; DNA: TGTGCCAGTAGTACTGATTCTCCCGGGGCAGCTTACTCCTACGAGCAGTACTTC; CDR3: CASSTDSPGAAYSYEQYF
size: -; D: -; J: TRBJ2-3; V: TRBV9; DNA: TGTGCCAGCAGCGAGGGGATTACCTTCAAAACAGATACGCAGTATTTT; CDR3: CASSEGITFKTDTQYF
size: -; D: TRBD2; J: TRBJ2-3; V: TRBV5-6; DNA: TGTGCCAGCAGCTCGGTCTGGCGGGGGGGCACAGATACGCAGTATTTT; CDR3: CASSSVWRGGTDTQYF
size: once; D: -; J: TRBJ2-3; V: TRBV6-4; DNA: TGTGCCAGCAGTGTGGGGGGAAGCACAGATACGCAGTATTTT; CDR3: CASSVGGSTDTQYF
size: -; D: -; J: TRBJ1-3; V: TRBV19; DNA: TGTGCCAGTAGTCCCAGAGGCAGCCAAACTGGAAACACCATATATTTT; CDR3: CASSPRGSQTGNTIYF
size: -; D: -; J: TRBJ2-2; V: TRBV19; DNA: TGTGCCAGCACCTCCCGGCGGGGCCGGGCCGGGGAGCTGTTTTTT; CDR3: CASTSRRGRAGELFF
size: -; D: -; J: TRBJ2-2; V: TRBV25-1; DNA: TGTGCCAGCAGTCCCTATAGGGACACCGGGGAGCTGTTTTTT; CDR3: CASSPYRDTGELFF
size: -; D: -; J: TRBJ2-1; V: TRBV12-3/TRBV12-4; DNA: TGTGCCACTATCTCTTACCCGGGCTATGAGCAGTTCTTC; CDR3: CATISYPGYEQFF
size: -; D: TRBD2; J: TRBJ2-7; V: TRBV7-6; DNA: TGTGCCAGCAGCCAAGGGCCGGGGGGGATATACGAGCAGTACTTC; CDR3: CASSQGPGGIYEQYF
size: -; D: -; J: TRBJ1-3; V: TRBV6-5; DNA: TGTGCCAGCACAGCCTCTGGAAACACCATATATTTT; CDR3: CASTASGNTIYF
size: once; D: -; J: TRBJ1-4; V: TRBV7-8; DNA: TGTGCCAGCAGCACCCTAGACCTTACAACTAATGAAAAACTGTTTTTT; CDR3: CASSTLDLTTNEKLFF
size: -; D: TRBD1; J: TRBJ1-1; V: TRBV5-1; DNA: TGCGCCAGCAGAGAGGGGATACCCCTACCTGACAGGGTTAACACTGAAGCTTTCTTT; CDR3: CASREGIPLPDRVNTEAFF
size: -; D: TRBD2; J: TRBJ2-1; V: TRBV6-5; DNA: TGTGCCAGCAGACTAGCGGGGCGCAATGAGCAGTTCTTC; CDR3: CASRLAGRNEQFF
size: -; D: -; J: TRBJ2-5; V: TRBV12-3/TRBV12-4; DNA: TGTGCCAGCAGTCCACTGAGGGAGACCCAGTACTTC; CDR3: CASSPLRETQYF
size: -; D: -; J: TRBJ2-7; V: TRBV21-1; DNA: TGTGCCAGCTGGCAGGGACACCTCTACGAGCAGTACTTC; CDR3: CASWQGHLYEQYF
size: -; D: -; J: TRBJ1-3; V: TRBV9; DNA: TGTGCCAGCAGCCAAACCGTCTCTGGAAACACCATATATTTT; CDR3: CASSQTVSGNTIYF
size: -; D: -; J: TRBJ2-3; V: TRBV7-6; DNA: TGTGCCAGCAGCTTAGGGGCGCCCCCAGATACGCAGTATTTT; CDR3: CASSLGAPPDTQYF
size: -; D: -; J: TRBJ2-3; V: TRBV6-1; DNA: TGTGCCAGCAGTGATCGTTTTCTTCAGGTCCTATGGCAGTATTTT; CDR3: CASSDRFLQVLWQYF
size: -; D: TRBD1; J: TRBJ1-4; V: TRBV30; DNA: TGTGCCTGGAGTGTACAGGGGTTTGCAACTAATGAAAAACTGTTTTTT; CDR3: CAWSVQGFATNEKLFF